This TCR beta chain was retrieved from a study of OX40 agonist ivuxolimab in advanced cancers. Study background: Dose-escalation patients suffered from hepatocellular carcinoma, melanoma, renal cell or head and neck cancer.

Concerning this clone: Its antigen remains unidentified.

The germline V gene has CDR1 SGHTA and CDR2 FQGNSA. This CDR3 is built from 14 residues. V dropped 6 bases and J dropped 8 bases, with 20 bases sitting between them. Study-level findings and limits: Within 6 weeks, CD4+ and CD8+ blood T cells expanded clonally at 0.1 to 3.0 mg/kg.

The method was immunoSEQ multiplex PCR; TCRdb's version includes in-frame clones alone and lacks a portion of them. The repertoire holds 71,000 or so clones, 75% to 85% seen once, with 8.2% in the top ten. The gene calls are TRBV7-2 and TRBJ2-7; D is ambiguous. The receptor's source is an adult with an advanced solid tumor such as melanoma, head and neck, liver or kidney cancer. Material: CD4+ or CD8+ T cells sorted from blood, obtained in a trial of the OX40 agonist ivuxolimab. CDR3 coding DNA: TGTGCCAGCAGTTTTCTCATCGGCCTAGGGCAGCAGTACTTC. It codes for CASSFLIGLGQQYF.